Below, one TCR beta chain is given with its context. Its antigen is not yet known. Base qualities are not at hand, and no much larger clone is one base apart. These data belong to a study of blood T cell repertoires in COVID-19 (dated by TCRdb to 2020 to 2021). About the study as a whole: Collaborator samples came from the United States, Italy and Spain and covered acute and convalescent phases of COVID-19. The dataset comprised deeply sampled blood TCRbeta repertoires from subjects exposed to, actively infected with, or recovered from COVID-19. The sample metadata nearly always contained a de-identified subject ID, COVID-19 status, age in years and sex. The material from the prospective study consisted of cDNA or gDNA derived from T cells, B-cell-depleted T cells, or PBMCs. Where HLA class I and class II types were available, the types were taken from metadata supplied by the sample provider, not from assay-based typing. The samples were drawn from the first 160 participants of the ongoing ImmuneRACE study and from under 1,500 subjects provided by 6 global collaborators. A freely available public database, intended as a resource for researchers studying the immune response to SARS-CoV-2, is where the repertoires were released. The full study reports these points: Clinical and demographic metadata were provided uncurated, with the amount varying by source and participant.

The immunoSEQ Assay, a bias-controlled multiplex PCR, was used to amplify TCRbeta CDR3 regions from genomic DNA. Concerning the study's data processing: The number of nucleated cells in each sample was estimated from the amplification of reference gene primers within the assay. Sequence reads were collapsed and filtered to measure the absolute abundance of every unique TCRbeta CDR3 rearrangement. For each sample, productive Simpson clonality was calculated as the square root of Simpson's diversity index over productive rearrangements. Here the immuneACCESS table is served through TCRdb, limited to in-frame sequences with V and J called. Missing clones are a known gap in these copies; in checked studies unresolved V genes cover under half, and the rest lacks a known reason. V and J calls and clone size are copied from that table; D and trimming were computed from the DNA. This sample holds 170,000 or so clones; around 83% were observed only once. 5% to 7.5% of the sample is held by the ten biggest clonotypes.

Enrolling through a virtual design, the prospective study's participants ranged in age from roughly 18 to 95 years and lived across 24 United States geographic areas. To assign participants to cohorts, the prospective study relied on clinical history that participants themselves reported in a screening survey and a study questionnaire. Recovered participants in ImmuneRACE Cohort 3 were defined by two consecutive negative NP/OP PCR tests, clearance by a healthcare professional, or resolution of symptoms. In the prospective study, whole blood, serum and a nasopharyngeal or oropharyngeal swab were collected from each participant by mobile phlebotomists. Participants in the prospective study had the option to provide additional blood draws and questionnaires over an approximately 2-month period. Before DNA extraction, blood samples from the prospective study were shipped at room temperature or frozen.

This TCR was recovered from a man aged 35 to 55 who had recovered from COVID-19. The sequencing sample was made of PBMCs or T cells enriched from blood (not recorded which).

The CDR3 region reads CASSWGTGPNEKLFF. The DNA is as follows: TGTGCCAGCAGCTGGGGGACAGGGCCTAATGAAAAACTGTTTTTT. The sequence joins TRBV11-2 to TRBJ1-4, with 9 bases matching TRBD1. The germline V gene supplies CDR1 SGHAT and CDR2 FQNNGV. Unmatched junction bases come to 3, with V trimmed by 4 bases and J by 3 bases. CDR3 length: 15 amino acids, cysteine to phenylalanine. Left in the record is the CDR3 DNA by itself, 45 bases read in frame from the first base.